This TCR beta chain was captured by sequencing in a study of blood T cells in healthy people across ages. This clonotype has more than one count but fewer than ten. This CDR3 spans 17 amino acids. The trim removed 3 bases at V and 5 bases at J, leaving 9 bases unmatched. Germline CDR1 LGHNA, CDR2 YNFKEQ. Sample-barcoded 5' priming and a J-beta primer mix drove a second PCR of roughly 7 to 11 cycles. TCRdb called the 5' RACE reads again in MiXCR, with one record for every CDR3 protein. This table has 850,000 to 1,100,000 distinct CDR3 sequences, roughly two fifths appearing once. The receptor was isolated from a man between 18 and 29 years old in good health. V gene TRBV4-2 combines with J gene TRBJ2-2, with 10 bases that match TRBD2. Sequencing used blood. CDR3 sequence reads: CASSHTAGGPLTGELFF. The CDR3 DNA is TGTGCCAGCAGCCATACAGCGGGGGGGCCTTTAACCGGGGAGCTGTTTTTT.